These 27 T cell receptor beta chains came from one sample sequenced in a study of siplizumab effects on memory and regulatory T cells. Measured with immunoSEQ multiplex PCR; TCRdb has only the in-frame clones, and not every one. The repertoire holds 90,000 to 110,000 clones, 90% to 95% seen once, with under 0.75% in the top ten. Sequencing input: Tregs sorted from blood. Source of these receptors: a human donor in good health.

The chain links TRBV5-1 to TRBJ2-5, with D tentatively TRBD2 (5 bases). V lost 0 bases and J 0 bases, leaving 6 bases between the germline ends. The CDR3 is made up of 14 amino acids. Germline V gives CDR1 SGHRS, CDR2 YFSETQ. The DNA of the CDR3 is TGCGCCAGCAGCTTGGGAGGGTACCAAGAGACCCAGTACTTC. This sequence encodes CASSLGGYQETQYF.

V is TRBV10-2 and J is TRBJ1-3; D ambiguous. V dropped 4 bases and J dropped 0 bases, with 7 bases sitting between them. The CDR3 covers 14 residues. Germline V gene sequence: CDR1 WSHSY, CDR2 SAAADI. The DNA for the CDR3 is TGCGCCAGCAGTGTTAGCTTCTCTGGAAACACCATATATTTT. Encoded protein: CASSVSFSGNTIYF.

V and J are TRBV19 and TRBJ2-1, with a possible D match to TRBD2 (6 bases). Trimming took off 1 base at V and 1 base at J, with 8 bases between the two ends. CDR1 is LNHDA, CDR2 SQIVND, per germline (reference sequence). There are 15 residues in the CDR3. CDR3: CASSIGGRSYNEQFF. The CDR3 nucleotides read TGTGCCAGTAGTATAGGAGGGAGGTCCTACAATGAGCAGTTCTTC.

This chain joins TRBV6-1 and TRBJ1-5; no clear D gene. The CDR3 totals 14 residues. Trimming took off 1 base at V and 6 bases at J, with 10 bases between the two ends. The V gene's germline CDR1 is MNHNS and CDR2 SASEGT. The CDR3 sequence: CASSEGNGGQPQHF. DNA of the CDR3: TGTGCCAGCAGTGAAGGGAACGGAGGTCAGCCCCAGCATTTT.

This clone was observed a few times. DNA of the CDR3: TGTGCCAGCAGCTTCGTAAGGGTCGGGAATGAAAAACTGTTTTTT. This sequence encodes CASSFVRVGNEKLFF. The chain couples TRBV5-6 to TRBJ1-4; D uncertain. The CDR3 is 15 residues long. Trimming shortened V by 2 bases and J by 5 bases, and 13 bases separated the two germline ends. CDR1 is SGHDT and CDR2 is YYEEEE in the germline V gene.

This CDR3 reads CASSLRRSTEAFF. DNA for the CDR3: TGTGCCAGCAGCTTAAGGAGGTCCACTGAAGCTTTCTTT. The J gene is TRBJ1-1, the V gene TRBV5-4; D not resolved. The ends were cut back, 2 bases at V and 4 bases at J, with 9 bases in the middle. CDR1 and CDR2 from the germline V gene are SGHNT and YYREEE (reference sequence). The CDR3 contains 13 residues.

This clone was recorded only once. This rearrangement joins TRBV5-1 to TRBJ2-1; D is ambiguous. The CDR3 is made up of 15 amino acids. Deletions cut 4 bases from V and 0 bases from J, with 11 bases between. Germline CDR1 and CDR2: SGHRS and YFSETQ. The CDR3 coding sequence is TGCGCCAGCAGCGCAGGTTATAGCTCCTACAATGAGCAGTTCTTC. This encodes CASSAGYSSYNEQFF.

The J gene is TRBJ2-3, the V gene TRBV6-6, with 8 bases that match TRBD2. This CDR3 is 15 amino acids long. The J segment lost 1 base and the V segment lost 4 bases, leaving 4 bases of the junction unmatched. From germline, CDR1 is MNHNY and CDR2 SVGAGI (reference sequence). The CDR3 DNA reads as TGTGCCAGCAGTTTCGGGGGGGCCCGCACAGATACGCAGTATTTT. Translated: CASSFGGARTDTQYF.

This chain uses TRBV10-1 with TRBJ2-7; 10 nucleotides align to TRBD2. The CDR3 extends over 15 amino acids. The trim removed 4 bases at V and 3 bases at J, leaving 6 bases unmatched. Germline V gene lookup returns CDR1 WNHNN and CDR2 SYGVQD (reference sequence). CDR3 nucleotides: TGCGCCAGCAGTGGATGGACTAGCGGTCACTACGAGCAGTACTTC. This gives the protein CASSGWTSGHYEQYF.

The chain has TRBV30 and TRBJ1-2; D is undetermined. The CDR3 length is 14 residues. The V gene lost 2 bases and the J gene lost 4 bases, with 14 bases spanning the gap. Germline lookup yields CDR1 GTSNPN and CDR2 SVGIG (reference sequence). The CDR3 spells CAWSRPLAGYGYTF. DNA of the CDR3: TGTGCCTGGAGTAGGCCTCTCGCCGGCTATGGCTACACCTTC.

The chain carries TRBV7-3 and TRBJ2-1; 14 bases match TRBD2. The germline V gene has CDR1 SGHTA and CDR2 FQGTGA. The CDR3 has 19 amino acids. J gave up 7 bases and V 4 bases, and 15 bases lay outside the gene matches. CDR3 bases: TGTGCCAGCAGCTCCGGCCCACCTGGGACTAGCGGGAGAGGTAATGAGCAGTTCTTC. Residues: CASSSGPPGTSGRGNEQFF. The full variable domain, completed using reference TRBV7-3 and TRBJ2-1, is GAGVSQTPSNKVTEKGKYVELRCDPISGHTALYWYRQSLGQGPEFLIYFQGTGAADDSGLPNDRFFAVRPEGSVSTLKIQRTERGDSAVYLCASSSGPPGTSGRGNEQFFGPGTRLTVL.

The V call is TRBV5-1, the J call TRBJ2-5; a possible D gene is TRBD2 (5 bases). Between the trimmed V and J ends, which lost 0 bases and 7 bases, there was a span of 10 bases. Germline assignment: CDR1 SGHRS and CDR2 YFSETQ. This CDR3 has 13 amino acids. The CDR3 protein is CASSLDGNPTQYF. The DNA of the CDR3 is TGCGCCAGCAGCTTGGACGGGAATCCGACCCAGTACTTC.

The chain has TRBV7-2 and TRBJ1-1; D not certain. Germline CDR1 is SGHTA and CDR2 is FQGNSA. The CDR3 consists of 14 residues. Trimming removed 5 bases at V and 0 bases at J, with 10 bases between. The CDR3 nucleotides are TGTGCCAGCAGCCCGCTTTTTATGAACACTGAAGCTTTCTTT. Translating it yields CASSPLFMNTEAFF.

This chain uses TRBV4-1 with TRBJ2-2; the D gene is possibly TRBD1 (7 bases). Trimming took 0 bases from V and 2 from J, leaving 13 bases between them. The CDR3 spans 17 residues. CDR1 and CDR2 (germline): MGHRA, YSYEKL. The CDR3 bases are TGCGCCAGCAGCCAAGATCGCGGGACAGACAACACCGGGGAGCTGTTTTTT. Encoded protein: CASSQDRGTDNTGELFF.

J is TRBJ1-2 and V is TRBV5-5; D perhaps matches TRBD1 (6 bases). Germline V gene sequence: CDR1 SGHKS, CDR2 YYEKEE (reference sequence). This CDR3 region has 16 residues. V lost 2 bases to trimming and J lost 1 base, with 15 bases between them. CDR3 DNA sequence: TGTGCCAGCAGCTTCCCGGGGGCCCAATTTAACTATGGCTACACCTTC. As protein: CASSFPGAQFNYGYTF.

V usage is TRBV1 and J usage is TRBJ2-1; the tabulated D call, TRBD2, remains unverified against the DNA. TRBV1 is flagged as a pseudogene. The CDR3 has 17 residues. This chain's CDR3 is CTSSQDKCTSGTNEQFF. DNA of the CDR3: TGCACCAGCAGCCAAGATAAGTGTACTAGCGGGACGAATGAGCAGTTCTTC.

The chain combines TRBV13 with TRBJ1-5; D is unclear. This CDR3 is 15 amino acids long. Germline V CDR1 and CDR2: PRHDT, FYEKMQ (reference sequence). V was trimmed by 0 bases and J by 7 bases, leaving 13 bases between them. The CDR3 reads CASSLGRQAKQPQHF. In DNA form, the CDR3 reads TGTGCCAGCAGCTTAGGAAGGCAGGCCAAACAGCCCCAGCATTTT.

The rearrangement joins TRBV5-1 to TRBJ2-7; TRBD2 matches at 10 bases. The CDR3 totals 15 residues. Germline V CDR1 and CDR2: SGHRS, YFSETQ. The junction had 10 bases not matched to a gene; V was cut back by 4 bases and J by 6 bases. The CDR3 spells CASSGVASGGFEQYF. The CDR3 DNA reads TGCGCCAGCAGCGGGGTTGCTAGCGGGGGATTCGAGCAGTACTTC.

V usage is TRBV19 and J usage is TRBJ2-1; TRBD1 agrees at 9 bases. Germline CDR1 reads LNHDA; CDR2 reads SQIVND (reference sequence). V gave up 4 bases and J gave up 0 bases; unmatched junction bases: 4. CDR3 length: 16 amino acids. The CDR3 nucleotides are TGTGCCAGTAGTACCGGGACAGGGAGCTCCTACAATGAGCAGTTCTTC. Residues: CASSTGTGSSYNEQFF. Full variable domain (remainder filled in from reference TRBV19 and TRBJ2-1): DGGITQSPKYLFRKEGQNVTLSCEQNLNHDAMYWYRQDPGQGLRLIYYSQIVNDFQKGDIAEGYSVSREKKESFPLTVTSAQKNPTAFYLCASSTGTGSSYNEQFFGPGTRLTVL.

This CDR3 reads CASSRWGSTAIAYEQYF. CDR3 coding DNA: TGTGCCAGCAGCCGATGGGGATCTACAGCGATCGCCTACGAGCAGTACTTC. The chain recombines TRBV7-6 with TRBJ2-7; D gene ambiguous. The V gene lost 5 bases and the J gene lost 2 bases, with 22 bases spanning the gap. CDR1 SGHVS and CDR2 FNYEAQ come from the germline V gene. This CDR3 has 17 residues.

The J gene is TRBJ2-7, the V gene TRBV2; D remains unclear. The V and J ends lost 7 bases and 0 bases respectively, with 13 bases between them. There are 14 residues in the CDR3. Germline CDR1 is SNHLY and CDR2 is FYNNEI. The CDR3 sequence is CASTLLESSYEQYF. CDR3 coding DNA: TGTGCCAGCACACTACTCGAGAGCTCCTACGAGCAGTACTTC.

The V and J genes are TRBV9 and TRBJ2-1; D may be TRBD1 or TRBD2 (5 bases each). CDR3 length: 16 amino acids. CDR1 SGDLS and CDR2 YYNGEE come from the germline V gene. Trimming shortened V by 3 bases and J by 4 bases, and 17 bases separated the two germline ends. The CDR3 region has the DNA TGTGCCAGCAGCGCAGGTGAGGGGCTCCCTTACAATGAGCAGTTCTTC. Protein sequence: CASSAGEGLPYNEQFF.

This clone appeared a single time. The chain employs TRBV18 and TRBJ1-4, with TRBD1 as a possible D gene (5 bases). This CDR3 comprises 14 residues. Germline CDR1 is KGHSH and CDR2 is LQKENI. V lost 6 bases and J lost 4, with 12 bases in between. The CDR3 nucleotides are TGTGCCAGCTCCTCGGACAACGTTAATGAAAAACTGTTTTTT. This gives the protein CASSSDNVNEKLFF.

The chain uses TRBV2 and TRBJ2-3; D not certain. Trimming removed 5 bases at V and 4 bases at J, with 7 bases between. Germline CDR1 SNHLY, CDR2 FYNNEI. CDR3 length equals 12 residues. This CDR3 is CASSLTSDTQYF. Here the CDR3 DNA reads TGTGCCAGCAGTCTCACCTCAGATACGCAGTATTTT.

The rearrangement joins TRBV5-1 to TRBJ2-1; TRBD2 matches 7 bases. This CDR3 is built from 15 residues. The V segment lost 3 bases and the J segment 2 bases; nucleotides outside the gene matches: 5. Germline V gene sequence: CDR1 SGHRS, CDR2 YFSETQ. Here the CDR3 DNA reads TGCGCCAGCAGCTCGGGAGCGGGGACCTACAATGAGCAGTTCTTC. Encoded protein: CASSSGAGTYNEQFF.

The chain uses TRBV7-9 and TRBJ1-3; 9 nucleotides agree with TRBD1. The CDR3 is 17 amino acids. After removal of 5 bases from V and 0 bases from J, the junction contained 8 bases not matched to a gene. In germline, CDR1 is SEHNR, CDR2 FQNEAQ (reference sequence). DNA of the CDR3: TGTGCCAGCAGCCTTAGGACAGGGGCCCCCTCTGGAAACACCATATATTTT. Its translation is CASSLRTGAPSGNTIYF.

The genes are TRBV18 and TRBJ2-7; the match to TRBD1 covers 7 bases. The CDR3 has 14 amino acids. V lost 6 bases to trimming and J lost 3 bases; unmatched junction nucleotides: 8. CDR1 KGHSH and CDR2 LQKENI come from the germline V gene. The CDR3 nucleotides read TGTGCCAGCTCCCCTTCACGGGACAGCTACGAGCAGTACTTC. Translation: CASSPSRDSYEQYF.